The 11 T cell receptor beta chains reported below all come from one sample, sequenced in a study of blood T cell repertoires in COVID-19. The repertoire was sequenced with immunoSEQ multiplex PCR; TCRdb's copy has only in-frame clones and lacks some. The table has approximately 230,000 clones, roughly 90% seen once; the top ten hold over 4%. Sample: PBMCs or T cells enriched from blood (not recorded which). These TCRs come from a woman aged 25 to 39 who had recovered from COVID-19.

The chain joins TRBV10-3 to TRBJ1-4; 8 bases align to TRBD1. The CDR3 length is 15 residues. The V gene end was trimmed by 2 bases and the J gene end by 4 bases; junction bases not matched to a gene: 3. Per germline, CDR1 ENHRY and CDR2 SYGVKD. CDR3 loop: CAISEGTGINEKLFF. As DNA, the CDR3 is TGTGCCATCAGTGAGGGGACAGGCATTAATGAAAAACTGTTTTTT.

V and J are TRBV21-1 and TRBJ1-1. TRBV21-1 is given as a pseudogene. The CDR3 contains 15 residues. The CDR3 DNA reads TGTGCCAGCAGCAAGGGAGGACGGCTAAACACTGAAGCTTTCTTT. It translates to CASSKGGRLNTEAFF.

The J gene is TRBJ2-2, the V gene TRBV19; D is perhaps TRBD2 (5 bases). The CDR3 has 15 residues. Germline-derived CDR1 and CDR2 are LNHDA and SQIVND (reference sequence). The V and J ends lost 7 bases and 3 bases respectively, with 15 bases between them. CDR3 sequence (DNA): TGTGCCAGTACCCCGGCTAGCTATTACACCGGGGAGCTGTTTTTT. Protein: CASTPASYYTGELFF. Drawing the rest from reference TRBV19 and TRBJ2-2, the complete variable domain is DGGITQSPKYLFRKEGQNVTLSCEQNLNHDAMYWYRQDPGQGLRLIYYSQIVNDFQKGDIAEGYSVSREKKESFPLTVTSAQKNPTAFYLCASTPASYYTGELFFGEGSRLTVL.

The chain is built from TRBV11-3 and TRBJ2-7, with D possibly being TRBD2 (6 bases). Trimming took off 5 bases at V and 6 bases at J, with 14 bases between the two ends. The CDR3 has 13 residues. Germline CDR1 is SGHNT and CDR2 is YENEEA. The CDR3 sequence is CASSPGGVGEQYF. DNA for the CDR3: TGTGCCAGCAGCCCGGGCGGGGTTGGCGAGCAGTACTTC.

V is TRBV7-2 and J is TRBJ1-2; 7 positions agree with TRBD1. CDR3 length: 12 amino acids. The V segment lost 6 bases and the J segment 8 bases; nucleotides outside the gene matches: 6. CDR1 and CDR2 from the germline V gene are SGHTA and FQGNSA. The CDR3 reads CASRPTGPGYTF. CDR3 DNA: TGTGCCAGCAGACCGACAGGGCCGGGCTACACCTTC.

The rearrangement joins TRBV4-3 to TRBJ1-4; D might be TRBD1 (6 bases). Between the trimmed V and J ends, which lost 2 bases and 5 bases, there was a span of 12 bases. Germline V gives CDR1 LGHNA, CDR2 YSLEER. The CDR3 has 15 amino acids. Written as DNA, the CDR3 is TGCGCCAGCAGCCAACCCGGGACACAGAATGAAAAACTGTTTTTT. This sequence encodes CASSQPGTQNEKLFF.

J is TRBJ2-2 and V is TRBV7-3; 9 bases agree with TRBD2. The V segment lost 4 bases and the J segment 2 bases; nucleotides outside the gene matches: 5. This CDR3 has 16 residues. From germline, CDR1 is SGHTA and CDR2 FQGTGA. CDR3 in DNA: TGTGCCAGCAGCTCTAGCGGGACCATCAACACCGGGGAGCTGTTTTTT. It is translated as CASSSSGTINTGELFF. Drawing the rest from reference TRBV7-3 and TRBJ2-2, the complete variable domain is GAGVSQTPSNKVTEKGKYVELRCDPISGHTALYWYRQSLGQGPEFLIYFQGTGAADDSGLPNDRFFAVRPEGSVSTLKIQRTERGDSAVYLCASSSSGTINTGELFFGEGSRLTVL.

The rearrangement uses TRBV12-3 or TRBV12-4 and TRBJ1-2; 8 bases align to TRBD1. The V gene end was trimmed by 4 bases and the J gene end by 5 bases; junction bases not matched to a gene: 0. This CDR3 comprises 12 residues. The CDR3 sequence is CASSWTGYGYTF. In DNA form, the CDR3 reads TGTGCCAGCAGTTGGACAGGGTATGGCTACACCTTC.

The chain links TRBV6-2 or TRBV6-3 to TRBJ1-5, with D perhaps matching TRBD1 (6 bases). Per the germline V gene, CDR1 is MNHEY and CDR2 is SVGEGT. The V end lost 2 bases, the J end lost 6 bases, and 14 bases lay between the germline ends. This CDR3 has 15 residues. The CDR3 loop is CASSYNSGGRQPQHF. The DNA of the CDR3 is TGTGCCAGCAGTTACAATTCTGGGGGCCGTCAGCCCCAGCATTTT.

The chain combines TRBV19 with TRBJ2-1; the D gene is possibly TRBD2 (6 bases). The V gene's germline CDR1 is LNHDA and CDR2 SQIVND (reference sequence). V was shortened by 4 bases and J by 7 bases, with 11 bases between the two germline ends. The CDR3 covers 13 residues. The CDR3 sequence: CASSRGVWNEQFF. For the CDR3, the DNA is TGTGCCAGTAGTAGGGGGGTATGGAATGAGCAGTTCTTC.

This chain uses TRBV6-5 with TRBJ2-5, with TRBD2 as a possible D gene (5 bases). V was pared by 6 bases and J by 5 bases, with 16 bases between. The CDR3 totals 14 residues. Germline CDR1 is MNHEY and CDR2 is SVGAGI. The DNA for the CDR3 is TGTGCCAGCAGCCCCTTCAGAGGGCGGGAGACCCAGTACTTC. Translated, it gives CASSPFRGRETQYF.